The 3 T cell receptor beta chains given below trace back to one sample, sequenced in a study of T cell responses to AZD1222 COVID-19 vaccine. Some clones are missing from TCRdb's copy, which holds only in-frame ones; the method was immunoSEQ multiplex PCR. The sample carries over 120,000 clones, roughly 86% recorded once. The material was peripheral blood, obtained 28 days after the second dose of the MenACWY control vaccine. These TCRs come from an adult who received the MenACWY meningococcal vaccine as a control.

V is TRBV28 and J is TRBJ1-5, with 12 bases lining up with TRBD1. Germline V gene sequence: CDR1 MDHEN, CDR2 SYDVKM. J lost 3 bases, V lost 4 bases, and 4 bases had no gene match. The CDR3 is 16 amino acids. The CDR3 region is CASSWDRGPDNQPQHF. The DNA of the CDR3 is TGTGCCAGCAGTTGGGACAGGGGGCCCGACAATCAGCCCCAGCATTTT. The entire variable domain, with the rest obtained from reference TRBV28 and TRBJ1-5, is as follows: DVKVTQSSRYLVKRTGEKVFLECVQDMDHENMFWYRQDPGLGLRLIYFSYDVKMKEKGDIPEGYSVSREKKERFSLILESASTNQTSMYLCASSWDRGPDNQPQHFGDGTRLSIL.

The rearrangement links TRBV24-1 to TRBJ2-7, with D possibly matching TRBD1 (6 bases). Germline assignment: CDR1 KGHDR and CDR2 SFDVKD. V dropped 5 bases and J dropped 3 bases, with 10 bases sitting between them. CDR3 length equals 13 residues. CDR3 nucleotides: TGTGCCACCAGTGCAGGGGCTATCTACGAGCAGTACTTC. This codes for CATSAGAIYEQYF.

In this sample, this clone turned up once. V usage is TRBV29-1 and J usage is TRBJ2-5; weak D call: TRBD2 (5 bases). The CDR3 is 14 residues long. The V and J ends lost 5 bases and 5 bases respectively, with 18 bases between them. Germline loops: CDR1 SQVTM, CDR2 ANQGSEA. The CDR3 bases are TGCAGCGTTTTAGCGACCCTTGGCGGCGAGACCCAGTACTTC. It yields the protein CSVLATLGGETQYF.